The rows below give T cell receptor beta chains drawn from one sample of a study of blood T cells in healthy people across ages. TCRdb called the 5' RACE reads again in MiXCR, with one record for every CDR3 protein. Seen here are about 1 million distinct CDR3 sequences, 35% to 50% observed once, and the top ten hold approximately 17%. The sample consisted of blood. The source is a woman aged 60 to 75 in good health. CDR3s include the opening cysteine and the closing phenylalanine or tryptophan. A D gene is named only where the DNA matches it firmly. Only part of the rows carry a size: once, few, many, or a class if the clone is expanded.

j_gene | d_gene | v_gene | abundance | CDR3nt | CDR3aa
TRBJ2-3 | NA | TRBV6-5 | NA | TGTGCCAGCAGTTACAGGGACCGGACAGATACGCAGTATTTT | CASSYRDRTDTQYF
TRBJ1-5 | NA | TRBV5-5 | few | TGTGCCAGCAGTTTGGACTCCTTCTTGTCCCAGCATTTT | CASSLDSFLSQHF
TRBJ2-7 | TRBD2 | TRBV7-2 | NA | TGTGCCAGCAGCTTATCACTAGCGGGGCCGACGTACTACGAGCAGTACTTC | CASSLSLAGPTYYEQYF
TRBJ2-1 | NA | TRBV7-3 | NA | TGTGCCAGCAGCGATGCCTCCCTCGAGCAGTTCTTC | CASSDASLEQFF
TRBJ1-6 | NA | TRBV28 | NA | TGTGCCAGCAGTCGGGACGTCACTAATTCACCCCTCCACTTT | CASSRDVTNSPLHF
TRBJ2-5 | NA | TRBV14 | few | TGTGCCAGCAGCCAAGTCGGAGGGGAGACCCAGTACTTC | CASSQVGGETQYF
TRBJ1-4 | NA | TRBV6-1 | few | TGTGCCAGCAGTGCATACAGGGATGAAAAACTGTTTTTT | CASSAYRDEKLFF
TRBJ2-3 | TRBD2 | TRBV20-1 | many | TGCAGTGCTAGAGATTGGACTAGCGGGGGCACAGATACGCAGTATTTT | CSARDWTSGGTDTQYF
TRBJ2-1 | TRBD2 | TRBV5-1 | NA | TGCGCCAGCAGCTTGGGACTAGCGGGAGGCACCTACAATGAGCAGTTCTTC | CASSLGLAGGTYNEQFF
TRBJ2-1 | TRBD2 | TRBV5-1 | NA | TGCGCCAGCAGCTTGGCTCCCCAGACTAGCGGCACCTCCTACAATGAGCAGTTCTTC | CASSLAPQTSGTSYNEQFF
TRBJ2-1 | NA | TRBV19 | NA | TGTGCCAGTAGTGCTCAGGGGGCGGGGGGGTACAATGAGCAGTTCTTC | CASSAQGAGGYNEQFF
TRBJ2-1 | NA | TRBV7-9 | once | TGTGCCAGCAGCTCCGGCAGGAACCACAATGAGCAGTTCTTC | CASSSGRNHNEQFF
TRBJ2-3 | TRBD2 | TRBV28 | NA | TGTGCCAGCAGTTTCCTCCTAGCGGGGGGTGGGGTCACAGATACGCAGTATTTT | CASSFLLAGGGVTDTQYF
TRBJ2-5 | NA | TRBV20-1 | few | TGCAGTGCTAGGTGGGACATATCTAGGGAGACCCAGTACTTC | CSARWDISRETQYF
TRBJ2-5 | NA | TRBV7-9 | NA | TGTGCCAGCAGCTTAGACCCAGCCAATGAGCAGTACTTC | CASSLDPANEQYF
TRBJ2-1 | NA | TRBV14 | NA | TGTGCCAGCAGTTTGAAACCTCAATCGGGGGAGTTCTTC | CASSLKPQSGEFF
TRBJ2-4 | TRBD1 | TRBV15 | NA | TGTGCCACCGGGACAGGGGTTGACAATGAGCAGTACTTC | CATGTGVDNEQYF
TRBJ2-1 | NA | TRBV29-1 | NA | TGCAGCGTTGAAGGTACAGGGCCCAATGAGCAGTTCTTC | CSVEGTGPNEQFF
TRBJ2-4 | NA | TRBV7-9 | NA | TGTGCCAGCAGCACCCGGGAACTAGCCAAAAACATTCAGTACTTC | CASSTRELAKNIQYF
TRBJ1-2 | NA | TRBV20-1 | NA | TGCAGTGCTAGAAAGGGGCAGGAGTATGGCTACACCTTC | CSARKGQEYGYTF
TRBJ2-7 | NA | TRBV12-3/TRBV12-4 | few | TGTGCCAGCAGTTTCGCCGGGACAACAGGGCTCTACGAGCAGTACTTC | CASSFAGTTGLYEQYF
TRBJ2-7 | NA | TRBV7-2 | many | TGTGCCAGCAGTCCACCCAGGAGCTCCTACGAGCAGTACTTC | CASSPPRSSYEQYF
TRBJ2-3 | TRBD2 | TRBV27 | NA | TGTGCCAGCAGTTCCGGGACTAGTGGCCCTAGCACAGATACGCAGTATTTT | CASSSGTSGPSTDTQYF
TRBJ2-1 | TRBD2 | TRBV7-2 | NA | TGTGCCAGCAGCTTAGCGAGTGTAGGGCTAGCGGGACTGGATGAGCAGTTCTTC | CASSLASVGLAGLDEQFF
TRBJ2-1 | NA | TRBV20-1 | few | TGCAGTGCTAGAGAGTCCGCCCATGAGCAGTTCTTC | CSARESAHEQFF
TRBJ1-6 | NA | TRBV6-6 | NA | TGTGCCAGCAGATTAACTTCATTACCTCAATCACCCCTCCACTTT | CASRLTSLPQSPLHF
TRBJ1-6 | NA | TRBV20-1 | NA | TGCAGTGCTAGCCCTTCGACGGCGGATAATTCACTCCTCCACTTT | CSASPSTADNSLLHF
TRBJ2-5 | NA | TRBV5-1 | NA | TGCGCCAGCAGCTGGTCCCGTGGGGCCTCAGAGACCCAGTACTTC | CASSWSRGASETQYF
TRBJ2-7 | NA | TRBV27 | NA | TGTGCCAGCACCCTTCGGGGGCCCCGGCAGGAGCAGTACTTC | CASTLRGPRQEQYF
TRBJ2-1 | TRBD1 | TRBV27 | NA | TGTGCCAGCAAGATAGACAGGGGATCCTACAATGAGCAGTTCTTC | CASKIDRGSYNEQFF
TRBJ2-5 | TRBD1 | TRBV10-3 | few | TGTGCCATCAGTGAGAGAGGGGGACAGGGGGGTGAGAAGACCCAGTACTTC | CAISERGGQGGEKTQYF
TRBJ2-7 | NA | TRBV7-9 | NA | TGTGCCAGCAGCTGGAGGACAGTCTACGAGCAGTACTTC | CASSWRTVYEQYF
TRBJ2-7 | NA | TRBV7-8 | few | TGTGCCAGCAGCTTTGTCCCCTTGGGATACGAGCAGTACTTC | CASSFVPLGYEQYF
TRBJ2-4 | TRBD1 | TRBV3-1 | few | TGTGCCAGCAGCCAAGTTATCGACAGGGGGAGTGAGCAGTACTTC | CASSQVIDRGSEQYF
TRBJ2-3 | TRBD2 | TRBV20-1 | NA | TGCAGTGCTCCCTTGTTTCAGCGGGAGGGCACAGATACGCAGTATTTT | CSAPLFQREGTDTQYF
TRBJ2-1 | TRBD2 | TRBV24-1 | few | TGTGCCACCAGTGCCTACGGACTAGCGGGAGCGTATGAGCAGTTCTTC | CATSAYGLAGAYEQFF
TRBJ2-5 | TRBD1 | TRBV7-6 | once | TGTGCCAGCAGCCGGGCGAGACAGGGGAACAATGAGCAGTACTTC | CASSRARQGNNEQYF
TRBJ2-1 | TRBD2 | TRBV12-3/TRBV12-4 | NA | TGTGCCAGCAGAGGGACTAGCGGGAGGGGGGGTGAGCAGTTCTTC | CASRGTSGRGGEQFF
TRBJ2-6 | NA | TRBV25-1 | few | TGTGCCAGCAGTGATTGGGCTGGGGCCAACGTCCTGACTTTC | CASSDWAGANVLTF
TRBJ1-2 | NA | TRBV7-8 | NA | TGTGCCAGCAGCTTAGAGGGGCGGGGAGTTTACTATGGCTACACCTTC | CASSLEGRGVYYGYTF
TRBJ2-7 | NA | TRBV29-1 | few | TGCAGCGTTGAAGGACGGGACGGCTACGAGCAGTACTTC | CSVEGRDGYEQYF
TRBJ2-7 | TRBD1 | TRBV10-3 | few | TGTGCCATCAGTGAGATTCCCCGACAGGGAGAAAACTCCTACGAGCAGTACTTC | CAISEIPRQGENSYEQYF
TRBJ1-4 | NA | TRBV29-1 | NA | TGCAGCGTGCAGGGGAAATATAGTGAAAAACTGTTTTTT | CSVQGKYSEKLFF
TRBJ2-6 | NA | TRBV3-1 | NA | TGTGCCAGCAGCCGCTCTAGCGTCCCTCTTGGGGCCAACGTCCTGACTTTC | CASSRSSVPLGANVLTF
TRBJ2-1 | NA | TRBV12-5 | NA | TGTGCTAGTGGTTTGGTTAGGGGTGAGCAGTTCTTC | CASGLVRGEQFF
TRBJ2-3 | TRBD1 | TRBV10-3 | many | TGTGCCTCGCGCCCGGGACAGGGCACAGATACGCAGTATTTT | CASRPGQGTDTQYF
TRBJ2-3 | NA | TRBV28 | NA | TGTGCCAGCAGTTTTGTCAGGGACACAGATACGCAGTATTTT | CASSFVRDTDTQYF
TRBJ1-2 | NA | TRBV4-1 | few | TGCGCCAGCAGCCACGATTTGAGGGGTGGAAGCTATGGCTACACCTTC | CASSHDLRGGSYGYTF
TRBJ2-7 | NA | TRBV7-2 | few | TGTGCCAGCAGCTGGGTTGCCGGGGCCTCCTACGAGCAGTACTTC | CASSWVAGASYEQYF
TRBJ2-7 | TRBD1 | TRBV6-2/TRBV6-3 | NA | TGTGCCAGCAAGGGACAGGGAACCTACGAGCAGTACTTC | CASKGQGTYEQYF